The 2 T cell receptor beta chains presented below share a single source sample, sequenced in a study of blood T cell repertoires in COVID-19. Here immunoSEQ multiplex PCR was the method, and the copy in TCRdb shows in-frame clones only, minus some. The sample includes over 200,000 clones, approximately 80% of them seen just once. The sequencing input was PBMCs or T cells enriched from blood (not recorded which). The receptor source for this set is a man between 60 and 75 years old who had recovered from COVID-19.

The chain links TRBV6-5 to TRBJ1-4; 10 bases line up with TRBD1. In germline, CDR1 is MNHEY, CDR2 SVGAGI. The CDR3 spans 13 residues. V lost 5 bases and J lost 12; bases outside the gene matches: 6. The CDR3 DNA reads TGTGCCAGCAGTACGGGACAGGGGTCCGAACTGTTTTTT. It translates to CASSTGQGSELFF.

The CDR3 bases are TGTGCCAGCAGTAGACAGGTGTACGAGCAGTACTTC. Amino acids: CASSRQVYEQYF. The rearrangement joins TRBV2 to TRBJ2-7; tentatively, D is TRBD1 (6 bases). The CDR3 sequence is 12 residues long. V shed 5 bases and J shed 4 bases, with 9 bases lying between them. The germline CDR1 and CDR2 sequences are SNHLY and FYNNEI.